This TCR beta chain was identified in a study of technical replicates of blood from a few donors. Assay: immunoSEQ multiplex PCR; the TCRdb copy retains only in-frame clones and omits some. The table lists tens of thousands of clones, almost 95% of them singletons. Germline CDR1 SGDLS, CDR2 YYNGEE. Trimming removed 3 bases from V and 0 bases from J, with 13 bases in between. The CDR3 consists of 15 residues. The receptor was derived from a human donor in good health. Some clones in this sample may be carry-over from other donors' samples. The rearrangement joins TRBV9 to TRBJ2-7, with D tentatively TRBD2 (6 bases). Sequenced material: PBMCs. Here the CDR3 DNA reads TGTGCCAGCAGCGCCCCCGGGAGTAACTCCTACGAGCAGTACTTC. Residues: CASSAPGSNSYEQYF.